One and the same sample provided the 17 T cell receptor beta chains below, sequenced in a study of blood T cells in healthy people across ages. Then a second PCR, running about 6 to 12 cycles, was carried out with a sample-barcoded 5' primer and a J-beta primer mix. TCRdb analysed the 5' RACE reads with MiXCR anew, one entry per CDR3 protein. The sample yields over 1.5 million distinct CDR3 sequences, around 50% seen once. Sequenced input: blood. These receptors were collected from a woman aged 40-49 years in good health.

V gene TRBV13 combines with J gene TRBJ2-7, with D perhaps being TRBD1 or TRBD2 (5 bases each). Germline-derived CDR1 and CDR2 are PRHDT and FYEKMQ (reference sequence). V lost 0 bases and J lost 3, with 9 bases in between. The length of the CDR3 is 14 residues. CDR3 region: CASSLGGVNYEQYF. CDR3 coding DNA: TGTGCCAGCAGCTTAGGGGGGGTCAACTACGAGCAGTACTTC.

This clonotype was seen more than once but under ten times. The chain links TRBV20-1 to TRBJ2-4; no clear D gene. Germline values: CDR1 DFQATT, CDR2 SNEGSKA (reference sequence). V lost 6 bases to trimming and J lost 6 bases, with 15 bases between them. The CDR3 length is 13 residues. CDR3 sequence (DNA): TGCAGTGCCCCCGATGGACCTATAAACATTCAGTACTTC. It encodes CSAPDGPINIQYF.

The rearrangement links TRBV5-1 to TRBJ2-3; D remains unclear. V dropped 5 bases and J dropped 2 bases, with 6 bases sitting between them. From germline, CDR1 is SGHRS and CDR2 YFSETQ. CDR3 length: 12 amino acids. In DNA, the CDR3 is TGCGCCAGCAGGCGGATCACAGATACGCAGTATTTT. Translated, it gives CASRRITDTQYF.

This clonotype showed up just a few times. This chain connects TRBV9 to TRBJ1-2; 7 bases map to TRBD1. The CDR3 is 17 residues long. Germline trimming cut 3 bases from V and 5 bases from J; bases unmatched to any gene: 16. Germline V gene sequence: CDR1 SGDLS, CDR2 YYNGEE. CDR3 DNA: TGTGCCAGCAGCGCACAAATGAACCGGGACAGTTCGTATGGCTACACCTTC. This encodes CASSAQMNRDSSYGYTF.

The chain employs TRBV12-3 or TRBV12-4 and TRBJ2-7, with TRBD1 identical over 9 bases. The trim removed 5 bases at V and 7 bases at J, leaving 12 bases unmatched. The CDR3 has 15 amino acids. CDR3 loop: CASSTGQGIRNEQYF. The CDR3 nucleotides read TGTGCCAGCAGTACCGGACAGGGGATCAGAAATGAGCAGTACTTC.

This clonotype was seen a handful of times. The chain is built from TRBV15 and TRBJ2-1, with a possible D match to TRBD1 (6 bases). This CDR3 is 16 amino acids long. Germline V CDR1 and CDR2: LNHNV, YYDKDF (reference sequence). Trimming pared 1 base from V and 4 bases from J, leaving 14 bases between. In DNA form, the CDR3 reads TGTGCCACCAGCAGAGTCGGCCGGACAGATTACAATGAGCAGTTCTTC. Translating gives CATSRVGRTDYNEQFF.

This sequence joins TRBV9 and TRBJ2-5; possibly TRBD1 for D (6 bases). CDR1 and CDR2 from the germline V gene are SGDLS and YYNGEE. This CDR3 comprises 15 residues. V lost 4 bases, J lost 3 bases, and 16 bases lay in between. This chain's CDR3 is CASSSSSGQKETQYF. As DNA, the CDR3 is TGTGCCAGCAGCTCTTCATCAGGACAGAAAGAGACCCAGTACTTC.

This clonotype has only a few counts. The chain combines TRBV7-2 with TRBJ2-5; D perhaps matches TRBD2 (6 bases). Germline V gene lookup returns CDR1 SGHTA and CDR2 FQGNSA. Trimming removed 10 bases from V and 3 bases from J, with 15 bases in between. CDR3 length: 13 residues. The CDR3 sequence: CATRSGVEETQYF. CDR3 sequence (DNA): TGTGCCACCAGGTCGGGGGTCGAAGAGACCCAGTACTTC. The full variable domain, completed using reference TRBV7-2 and TRBJ2-5, is GAGVSQSPSNKVTEKGKDVELRCDPISGHTALYWYRQSLGQGLEFLIYFQGNSAPDKSGLPSDRFSAERTGGSVSTLTIQRTQQEDSAVYLCATRSGVEETQYFGPGTRLLVL.

The chain recombines TRBV5-5 with TRBJ1-1, with D uncertain. There are 15 residues in the CDR3. Trimming cost V 4 bases and J 4 bases, with 17 bases left between them. CDR1 SGHKS and CDR2 YYEKEE come from the germline V gene (reference sequence). The CDR3 loop reads CASSQIRAWVTEAFF. The DNA for the CDR3 is TGTGCCAGCAGCCAAATAAGGGCTTGGGTCACTGAAGCTTTCTTT. Full variable domain (outside the CDR3, taken from reference TRBV5-5 and TRBJ1-1): DAGVTQSPTHLIKTRGQQVTLRCSPISGHKSVSWYQQVLGQGPQFIFQYYEKEERGRGNFPDRFSARQFPNYSSELNVNALLLGDSALYLCASSQIRAWVTEAFFGQGTRLTVV.

A few counts support this clonotype. This rearrangement joins TRBV6-2 or TRBV6-3 to TRBJ2-7; perhaps TRBD2 as D (5 bases). V lost 5 bases to trimming and J lost 0 bases, with 8 bases between them. The CDR3 is 13 amino acids. Germline assignment: CDR1 MNHEY and CDR2 SVGEGT. CDR3 amino acids: CASSDYDSYEQYF. DNA of the CDR3: TGTGCCAGCAGTGACTACGACTCCTACGAGCAGTACTTC.

Only a few counts were recorded for this clonotype. This rearrangement joins TRBV20-1 to TRBJ1-2; maybe TRBD1 (5 bases). V lost 5 bases to trimming and J lost 7 bases, with 11 bases between them. The CDR3 runs 11 residues. The V gene's germline CDR1 is DFQATT and CDR2 SNEGSKA (reference sequence). In DNA, the CDR3 is TGCAGTGCTTGGGGCGGGTCTGGCTACACCTTC. Protein: CSAWGGSGYTF.

V is TRBV7-9 and J is TRBJ2-3, with 9 bases fitting TRBD2. This CDR3 is 16 amino acids long. V lost 2 bases to trimming and J lost 1 base; unmatched junction nucleotides: 4. CDR1 and CDR2 (germline): SEHNR, FQNEAQ (reference sequence). The chain's CDR3 is CASSLFVAGGTDTQYF. The CDR3 DNA reads as TGTGCCAGCAGCTTATTTGTAGCGGGGGGCACAGATACGCAGTATTTT.

In regard to this clonotype: One end of the junction varies from germline; a read error may be responsible. The chain uses TRBV5-1 and TRBJ2-3; TRBD2 might be the D (6 bases). CDR3 size: 17 residues. Germline V gives CDR1 SGHRS, CDR2 YFSETQ. The CDR3 DNA sequence: TGCGCCAGCAGCCGATACGGGACTCGATCTAGCACAGGTACGCAGTATTTT. Its translation is CASSRYGTRSSTGTQYF.

This clonotype came up a few times. The chain combines TRBV7-2 with TRBJ2-1, with D unclear. The length of the CDR3 is 15 residues. Per the germline V gene, CDR1 is SGHTA and CDR2 is FQGNSA. V was shortened by 1 base and J by 7 bases, with 14 bases between the two germline ends. Here the CDR3 DNA reads TGTGCCAGCAGCTTAGACAGAGGAGAGAGGAATGAGCAGTTCTTC. Its protein product is CASSLDRGERNEQFF.

This clonotype was seen a few times. The J gene is TRBJ2-4, the V gene TRBV6-5, with D unresolved. V was cut by 3 bases and J by 7 bases, with 10 bases left in between. CDR1 is MNHEY, CDR2 SVGAGI, per germline. This CDR3 has 13 residues. CDR3 loop: CASSYNPRNIQYF. The CDR3 DNA is TGTGCCAGCAGTTATAACCCAAGGAACATTCAGTACTTC.

J is TRBJ2-4 and V is TRBV20-1; 12 nucleotides agree with TRBD1. The J call may be in error: the DNA end matches TRBJ2-5 better. Germline CDR1 is DFQATT and CDR2 is SNEGSKA (reference sequence). The CDR3 contains 17 residues. The DNA of the CDR3 is TGCAGTGCCCCCGGGACAGGGGGCGCCTCTATCAAAGAGACCCAGTACTTC. The encoded protein is CSAPGTGGASIKETQYF.

V is TRBV6-5 and J is TRBJ2-7; 12 positions agree with TRBD2. The CDR3 is made up of 15 amino acids. Unmatched junction bases numbered 6, after V lost 6 bases and J lost 3 bases. Germline assignment: CDR1 MNHEY and CDR2 SVGAGI. This CDR3 is CASSHLAGGIYEQYF. Here the CDR3 DNA reads TGTGCCAGCAGCCACCTAGCGGGGGGGATCTACGAGCAGTACTTC.